This record covers a single T cell receptor beta chain. This entry comes from a study of T-cell reconstitution after alpha-beta-depleted transplantation in children. Using unique molecular identifiers, the investigators prepared the TCRbeta library. TCRdb passed the PCR reads through MiXCR, listing each CDR3 protein once. The table lists around 360,000 distinct CDR3 sequences, over 9% of them singletons. The CDR3 sequence is 16 residues long. Trimming cost V 6 bases and J 2 bases, with 18 bases left between them. The sequence derives from a human donor who donated a stem cell graft to a child with acute lymphoblastic leukemia. The sequences come from PBMCs from the stem cell graft donor, collected from the stem cell graft. The chain couples TRBV12-3 or TRBV12-4 to TRBJ2-3; D not resolved. CDR3 sequence reads: CASSHRRRLDTDTQYF. DNA of the CDR3: TGTGCCAGCAGCCACCGACGGCGGTTAGACACAGATACGCAGTATTTT.